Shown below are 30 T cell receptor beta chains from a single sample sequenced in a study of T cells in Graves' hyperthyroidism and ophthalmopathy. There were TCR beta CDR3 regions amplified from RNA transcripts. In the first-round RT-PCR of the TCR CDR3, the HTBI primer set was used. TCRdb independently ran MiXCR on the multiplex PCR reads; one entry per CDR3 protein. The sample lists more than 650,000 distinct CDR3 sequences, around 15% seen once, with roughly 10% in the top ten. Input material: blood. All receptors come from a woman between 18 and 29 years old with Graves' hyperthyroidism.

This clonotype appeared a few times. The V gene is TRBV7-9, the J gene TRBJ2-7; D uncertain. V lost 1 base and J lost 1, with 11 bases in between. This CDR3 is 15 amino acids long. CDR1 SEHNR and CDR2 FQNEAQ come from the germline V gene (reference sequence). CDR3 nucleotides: TGTGCCAGCAGCTTAGACGTGGGTTTATCCTACGAGCAGTACTTC. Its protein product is CASSLDVGLSYEQYF.

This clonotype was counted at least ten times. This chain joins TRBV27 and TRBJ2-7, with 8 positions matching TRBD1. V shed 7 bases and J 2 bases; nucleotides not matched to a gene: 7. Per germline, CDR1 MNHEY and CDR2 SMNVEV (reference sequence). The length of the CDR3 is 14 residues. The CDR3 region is CASMEMTGAYEQYF. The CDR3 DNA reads TGTGCCAGCATGGAGATGACAGGGGCCTACGAGCAGTACTTC.

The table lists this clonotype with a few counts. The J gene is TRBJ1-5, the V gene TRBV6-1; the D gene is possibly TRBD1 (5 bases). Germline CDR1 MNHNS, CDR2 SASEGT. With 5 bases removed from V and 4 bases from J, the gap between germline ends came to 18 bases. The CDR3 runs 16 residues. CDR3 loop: CASSSKGRVTNQPQHF. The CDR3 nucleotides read TGTGCCAGCAGTTCCAAGGGGAGGGTAACGAATCAGCCCCAGCATTTT.

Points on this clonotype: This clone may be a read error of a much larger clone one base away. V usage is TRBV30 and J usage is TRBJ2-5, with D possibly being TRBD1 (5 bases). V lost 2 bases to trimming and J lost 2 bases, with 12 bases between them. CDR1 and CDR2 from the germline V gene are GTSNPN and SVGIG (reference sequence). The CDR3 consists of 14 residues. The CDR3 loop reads CAWSPRQIQETQYF. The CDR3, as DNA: TGTGCCTGGAGTCCTAGACAGATTCAAGAGACCCAGTACTTC. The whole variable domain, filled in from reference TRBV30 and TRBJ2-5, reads SQTIHQWPATLVQPVGSPLSLECTVEGTSNPNLYWYRQAAGRGLQLLFYSVGIGQISSEVPQNLSASRPQDRQFILSSKKLLLSDSGFYLCAWSPRQIQETQYFGPGTRLLVL.

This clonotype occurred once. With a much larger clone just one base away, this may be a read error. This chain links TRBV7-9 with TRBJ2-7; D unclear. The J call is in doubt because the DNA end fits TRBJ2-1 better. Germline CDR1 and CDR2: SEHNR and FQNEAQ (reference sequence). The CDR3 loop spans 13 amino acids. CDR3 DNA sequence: TGTGCCAGCAGCTCTAGTGAGAACTACGAGCAGTTCTTC. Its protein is CASSSSENYEQFF.

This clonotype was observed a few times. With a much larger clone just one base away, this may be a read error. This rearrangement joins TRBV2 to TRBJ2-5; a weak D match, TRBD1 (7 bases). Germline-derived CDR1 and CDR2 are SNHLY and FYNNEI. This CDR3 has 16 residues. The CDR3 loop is CASSSLAGQTQGTQYF. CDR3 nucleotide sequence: TGTGCCAGCAGTTCGTTGGCGGGACAGACTCAAGGGACCCAGTACTTC. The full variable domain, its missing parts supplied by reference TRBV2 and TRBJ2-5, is EPEVTQTPSHQVTQMGQEVILRCVPISNHLYFYWYRQILGQKVEFLVSFYNNEISEKSEIFDDQFSVERPDGSNFTLKIRSTKLEDSAMYFCASSSLAGQTQGTQYFGPGTRLLVL.

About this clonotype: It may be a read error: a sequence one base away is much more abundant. The CDR3 DNA follows: TGTGCCAGCCGTTCCTCCCACGAGCAGTTCTTC. Translating gives CASRSSHEQFF. This rearrangement joins TRBV2 to TRBJ2-7; D is uncertain. The DNA end favors TRBJ2-1, so the J call may be wrong. The germline gives CDR1 SNHLY, CDR2 FYNNEI. The length of the CDR3 is 11 residues.

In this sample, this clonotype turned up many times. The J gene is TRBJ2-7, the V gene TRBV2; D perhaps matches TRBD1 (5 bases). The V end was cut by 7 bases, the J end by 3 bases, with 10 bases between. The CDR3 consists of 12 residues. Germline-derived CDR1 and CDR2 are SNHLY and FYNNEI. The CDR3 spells CASTSRGYEQYF. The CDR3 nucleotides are TGTGCCAGCACATCTAGGGGCTACGAGCAGTACTTC.

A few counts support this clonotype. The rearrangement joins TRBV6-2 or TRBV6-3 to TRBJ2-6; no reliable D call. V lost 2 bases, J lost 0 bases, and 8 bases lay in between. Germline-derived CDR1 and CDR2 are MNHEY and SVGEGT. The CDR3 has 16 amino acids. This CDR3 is CASSYSPPSGANVLTF. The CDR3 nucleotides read TGTGCCAGCAGTTACAGTCCTCCCTCTGGGGCCAACGTCCTGACTTTC.

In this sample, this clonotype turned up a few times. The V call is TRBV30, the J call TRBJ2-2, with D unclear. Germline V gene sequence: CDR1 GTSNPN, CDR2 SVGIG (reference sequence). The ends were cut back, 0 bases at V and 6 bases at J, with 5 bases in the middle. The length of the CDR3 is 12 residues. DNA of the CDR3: TGTGCCTGGAGTGTAGGGTCCGGGGAGCTGTTTTTT. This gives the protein CAWSVGSGELFF. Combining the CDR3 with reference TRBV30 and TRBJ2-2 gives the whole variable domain SQTIHQWPATLVQPVGSPLSLECTVEGTSNPNLYWYRQAAGRGLQLLFYSVGIGQISSEVPQNLSASRPQDRQFILSSKKLLLSDSGFYLCAWSVGSGELFFGEGSRLTVL.

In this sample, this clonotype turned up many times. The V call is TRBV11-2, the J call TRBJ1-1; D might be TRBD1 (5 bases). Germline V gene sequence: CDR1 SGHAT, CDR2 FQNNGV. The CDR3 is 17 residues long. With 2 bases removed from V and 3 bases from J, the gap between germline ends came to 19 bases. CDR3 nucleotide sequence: TGTGCCAGCAGCTTACGGCTGGGACCGGGCCAATACACTGAAGCTTTCTTT. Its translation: CASSLRLGPGQYTEAFF.

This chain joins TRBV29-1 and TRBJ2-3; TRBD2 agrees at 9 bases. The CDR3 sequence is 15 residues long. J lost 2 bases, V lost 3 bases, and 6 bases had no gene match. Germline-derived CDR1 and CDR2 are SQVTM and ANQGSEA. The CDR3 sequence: CSVDGLAGSTDTQYF. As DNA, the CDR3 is TGCAGCGTTGATGGGCTAGCGGGGTCCACAGATACGCAGTATTTT.

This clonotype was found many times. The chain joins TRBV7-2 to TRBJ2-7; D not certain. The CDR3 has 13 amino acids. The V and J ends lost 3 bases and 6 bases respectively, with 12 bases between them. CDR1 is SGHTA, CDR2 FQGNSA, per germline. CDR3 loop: CASSLAFLREQYF. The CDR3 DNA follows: TGTGCCAGCAGCTTGGCCTTCCTGCGCGAGCAGTACTTC.

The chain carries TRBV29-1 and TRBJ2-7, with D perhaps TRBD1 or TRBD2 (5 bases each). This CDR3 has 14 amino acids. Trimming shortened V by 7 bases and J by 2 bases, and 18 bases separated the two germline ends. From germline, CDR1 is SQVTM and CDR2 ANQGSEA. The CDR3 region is CSAVRPGPPYEQYF. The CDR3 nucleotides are TGCAGCGCCGTTAGACCGGGACCTCCCTACGAGCAGTACTTC.

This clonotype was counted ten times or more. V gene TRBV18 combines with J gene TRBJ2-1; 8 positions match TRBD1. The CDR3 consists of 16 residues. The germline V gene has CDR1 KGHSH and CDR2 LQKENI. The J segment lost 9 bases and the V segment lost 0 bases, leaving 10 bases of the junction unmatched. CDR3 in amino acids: CASSPPGQGSFAEQFF. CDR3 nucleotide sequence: TGTGCCAGCTCACCACCCGGACAGGGCAGTTTTGCTGAGCAGTTCTTC. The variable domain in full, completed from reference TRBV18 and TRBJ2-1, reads NAGVMQNPRHLVRRRGQEARLRCSPMKGHSHVYWYRQLPEEGLKFMVYLQKENIIDESGMPKERFSAEFPKEGPSILRIQQVVRGDSAAYFCASSPPGQGSFAEQFFGPGTRLTVL.

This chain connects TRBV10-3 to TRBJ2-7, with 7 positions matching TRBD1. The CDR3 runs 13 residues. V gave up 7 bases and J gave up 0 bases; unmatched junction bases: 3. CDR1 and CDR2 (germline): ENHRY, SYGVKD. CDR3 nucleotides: TGTGCCATCAAGGGGGCCAGCTCCTACGAGCAGTACTTC. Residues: CAIKGASSYEQYF.

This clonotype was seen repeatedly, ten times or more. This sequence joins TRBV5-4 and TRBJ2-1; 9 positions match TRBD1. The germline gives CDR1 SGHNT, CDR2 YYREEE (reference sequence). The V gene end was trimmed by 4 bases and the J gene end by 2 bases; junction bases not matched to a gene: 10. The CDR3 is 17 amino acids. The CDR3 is CASSAPGQGMPYNEQFF. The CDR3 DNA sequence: TGTGCCAGCAGCGCTCCGGGACAGGGAATGCCCTACAATGAGCAGTTCTTC. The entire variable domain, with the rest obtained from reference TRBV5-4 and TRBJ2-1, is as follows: ETGVTQSPTHLIKTRGQQVTLRCSSQSGHNTVSWYQQALGQGPQFIFQYYREEENGRGNFPPRFSGLQFPNYSSELNVNALELDDSALYLCASSAPGQGMPYNEQFFGPGTRLTVL.

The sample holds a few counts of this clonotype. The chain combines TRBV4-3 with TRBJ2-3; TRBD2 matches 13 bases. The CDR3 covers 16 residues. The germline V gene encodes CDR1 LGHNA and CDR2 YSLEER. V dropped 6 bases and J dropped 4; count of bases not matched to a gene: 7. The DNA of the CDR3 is TGCGCCAGCAGACGGACTAGCGGGAGTGTTTCAGATACGCAGTATTTT. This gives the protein CASRRTSGSVSDTQYF.

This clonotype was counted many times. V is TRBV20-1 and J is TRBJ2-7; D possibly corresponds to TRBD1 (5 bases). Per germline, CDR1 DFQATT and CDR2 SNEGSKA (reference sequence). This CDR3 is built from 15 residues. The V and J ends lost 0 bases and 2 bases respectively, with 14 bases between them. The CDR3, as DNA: TGCAGTGCTAGAGATCCCGAGACAGCACCCTACGAGCAGTACTTC. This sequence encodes CSARDPETAPYEQYF.

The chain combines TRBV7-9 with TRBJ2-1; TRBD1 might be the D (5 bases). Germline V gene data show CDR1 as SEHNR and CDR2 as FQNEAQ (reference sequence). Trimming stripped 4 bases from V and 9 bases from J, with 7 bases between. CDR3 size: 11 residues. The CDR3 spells CASSYRTEQFF. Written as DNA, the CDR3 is TGTGCCAGCAGCTACAGGACTGAGCAGTTCTTC.

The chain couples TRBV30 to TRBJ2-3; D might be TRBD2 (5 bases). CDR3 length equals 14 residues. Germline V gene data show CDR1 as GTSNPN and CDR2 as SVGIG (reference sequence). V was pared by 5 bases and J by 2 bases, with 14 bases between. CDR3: CAWGRAGFTDTQYF. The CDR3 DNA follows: TGTGCCTGGGGAAGGGCGGGCTTCACAGATACGCAGTATTTT.

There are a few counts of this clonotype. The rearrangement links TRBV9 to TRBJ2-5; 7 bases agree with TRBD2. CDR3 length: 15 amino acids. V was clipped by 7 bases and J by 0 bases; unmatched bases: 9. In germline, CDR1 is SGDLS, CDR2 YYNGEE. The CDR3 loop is CASSGGAGNQETQYF. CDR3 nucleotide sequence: TGTGCCAGCTCGGGAGGAGCGGGGAACCAAGAGACCCAGTACTTC.

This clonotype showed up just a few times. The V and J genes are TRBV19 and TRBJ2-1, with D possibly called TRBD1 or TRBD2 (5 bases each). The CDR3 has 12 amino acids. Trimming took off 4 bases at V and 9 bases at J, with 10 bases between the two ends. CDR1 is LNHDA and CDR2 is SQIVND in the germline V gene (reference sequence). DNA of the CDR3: TGTGCCAGTAGTAAGGGGAGAGGTGAGCAGTTCTTC. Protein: CASSKGRGEQFF.

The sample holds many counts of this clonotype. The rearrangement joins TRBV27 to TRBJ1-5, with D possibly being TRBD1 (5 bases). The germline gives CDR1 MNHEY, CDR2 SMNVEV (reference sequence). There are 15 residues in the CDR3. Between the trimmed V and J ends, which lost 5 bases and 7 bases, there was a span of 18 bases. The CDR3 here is CASSPFGGNGQPQHF. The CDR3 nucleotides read TGTGCCAGCAGTCCCTTTGGGGGTAATGGCCAGCCCCAGCATTTT.

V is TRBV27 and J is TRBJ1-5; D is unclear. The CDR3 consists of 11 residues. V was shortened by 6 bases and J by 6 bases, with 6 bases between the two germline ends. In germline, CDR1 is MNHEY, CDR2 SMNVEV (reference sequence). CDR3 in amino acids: CASSLIQPQHF. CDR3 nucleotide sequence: TGTGCCAGCAGCCTCATTCAGCCCCAGCATTTT.

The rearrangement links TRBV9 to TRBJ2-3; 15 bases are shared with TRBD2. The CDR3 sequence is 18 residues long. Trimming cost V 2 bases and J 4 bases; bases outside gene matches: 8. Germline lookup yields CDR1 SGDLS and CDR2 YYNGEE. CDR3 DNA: TGTGCCAGCAGCGTCGGACTAGCGGGAGGGACCACGTCAGATACGCAGTATTTT. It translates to CASSVGLAGGTTSDTQYF. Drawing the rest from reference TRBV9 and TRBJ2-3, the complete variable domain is DSGVTQTPKHLITATGQRVTLRCSPRSGDLSVYWYQQSLDQGLQFLIQYYNGEERAKGNILERFSAQQFPDLHSELNLSSLELGDSALYFCASSVGLAGGTTSDTQYFGPGTRLTVL.

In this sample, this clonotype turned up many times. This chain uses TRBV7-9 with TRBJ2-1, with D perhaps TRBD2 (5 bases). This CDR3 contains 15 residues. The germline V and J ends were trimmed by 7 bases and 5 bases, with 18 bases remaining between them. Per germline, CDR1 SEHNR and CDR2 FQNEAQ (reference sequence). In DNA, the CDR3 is TGTGCCAGCAACGAAAGGTTAGCGATAGACAATGAGCAGTTCTTC. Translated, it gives CASNERLAIDNEQFF.

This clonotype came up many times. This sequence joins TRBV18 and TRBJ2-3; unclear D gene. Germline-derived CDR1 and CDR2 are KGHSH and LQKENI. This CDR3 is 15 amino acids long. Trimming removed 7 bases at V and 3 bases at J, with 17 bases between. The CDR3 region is CASLFPNGGTDTQYF. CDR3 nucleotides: TGTGCCAGCTTATTCCCCAATGGTGGAACAGATACGCAGTATTTT.

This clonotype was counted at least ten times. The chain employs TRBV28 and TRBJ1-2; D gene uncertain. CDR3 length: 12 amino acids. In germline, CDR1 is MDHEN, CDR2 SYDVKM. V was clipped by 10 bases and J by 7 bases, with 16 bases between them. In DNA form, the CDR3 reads TGTGCCACCTGCCGGTGGGAATTTGGCTACACCTTC. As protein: CATCRWEFGYTF.

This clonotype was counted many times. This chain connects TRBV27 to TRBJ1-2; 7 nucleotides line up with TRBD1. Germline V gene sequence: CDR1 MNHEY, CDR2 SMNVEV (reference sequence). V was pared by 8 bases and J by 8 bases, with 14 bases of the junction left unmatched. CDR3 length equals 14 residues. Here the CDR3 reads CASDRDSLLGGYTF. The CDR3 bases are TGTGCCAGCGACCGGGACAGCCTCCTAGGGGGCTACACCTTC.